This T cell receptor beta chain was profiled in a study of blood T cells in healthy people across ages. This clonotype turned up a few times. A second PCR of roughly 6 to 12 cycles used a sample-barcoded 5' primer and a J-beta primer mix. TCRdb fed the 5' RACE reads into MiXCR, producing one record per CDR3 protein. The data contain approximately 780,000 distinct CDR3 sequences, 20% to 30% of them singletons. This sample also belongs to another study, concerning T cells of mothers and their children.

Sequencing was performed on blood. The origin of this receptor is a boy younger than 18 in good health.

In nucleotides, the CDR3 is TGTGCCAGCTCACCACCGGGACTAGCGCGGCAAGAGACCCAGTACTTC. Translating it yields CASSPPGLARQETQYF. The gene calls are TRBV18 and TRBJ2-5; 10 positions match TRBD2. The V segment lost 0 bases and the J segment 2 bases; nucleotides outside the gene matches: 3. Per germline, CDR1 KGHSH and CDR2 LQKENI. The CDR3 covers 16 residues.